The next 11 T cell receptor beta chains were all read from a single sample in a study of neurological immune-mediated disorders. TCRdb independently ran MiXCR on the 5' RACE reads; one entry per CDR3 protein. The sample lists about 20,000 distinct CDR3 sequences, about 16% occurring once. The specimen was PBMCs. These receptors all stem from a female donor with HTLV-1-associated myelopathy (HAM/TSP).

In its sample, this clonotype was seen many times. The chain employs TRBV12-3 or TRBV12-4 and TRBJ2-3, with D possibly TRBD2 on 7 matching bases. V lost 7 bases and J 6 bases, leaving 23 bases between the germline ends. This CDR3 is built from 16 residues. In nucleotides, the CDR3 is TGTGCCAGCACCCTCCGAGGCGGGGGCCCGGGCGATACGCAGTATTTT. This translates into CASTLRGGGPGDTQYF.

Many counts were recorded for this clonotype. The rearrangement joins TRBV15 to TRBJ1-3, with D hard to call. CDR1 is LNHNV, CDR2 YYDKDF, per germline (reference sequence). V dropped 0 bases and J dropped 3 bases, with 3 bases sitting between them. The CDR3 extends over 13 amino acids. CDR3 amino acids: CATSRDGGNTIYF. CDR3 DNA: TGTGCCACCAGCAGAGACGGTGGAAACACCATATATTTT. The full variable domain, in which reference TRBV15 and TRBJ1-3 provide the parts outside the CDR3, is DAMVIQNPRYQVTQFGKPVTLSCSQTLNHNVMYWYQQKSSQAPKLLFHYYDKDFNNEADTPDNFQSRRPNTSFCFLDIRSPGLGDTAMYLCATSRDGGNTIYFGEGSWLTVV.

This clonotype has ten or more counts. The V gene is TRBV7-9, the J gene TRBJ2-1; possibly TRBD2 for D (8 bases). CDR1 SEHNR and CDR2 FQNEAQ come from the germline V gene (reference sequence). The CDR3 is made up of 17 amino acids. The ends were cut back, 0 bases at V and 9 bases at J, with 21 bases in the middle. The CDR3 DNA reads as TGTGCCAGCAGCTTAGCCCAGCGGGAGTACAGGGGTAGTGAGCAGTTCTTC. Its translation: CASSLAQREYRGSEQFF.

This clonotype is medium-sized (0.01 to 0.1%) in the sample. This chain connects TRBV20-1 to TRBJ2-1, with D tentatively TRBD1 or TRBD2 (5 bases each). Germline CDR1 DFQATT, CDR2 SNEGSKA (reference sequence). V was trimmed by 3 bases and J by 8 bases, leaving 17 bases between them. The CDR3 totals 14 residues. The CDR3 sequence: CSARDNKRGDEQFF. CDR3 in DNA: TGCAGTGCTAGGGACAATAAACGGGGAGATGAGCAGTTCTTC.

The chain recombines TRBV20-1 with TRBJ2-1; a possible D gene is TRBD2 (5 bases). The germline V and J ends were trimmed by 0 bases and 6 bases, with 15 bases remaining between them. This CDR3 spans 15 amino acids. Germline V CDR1 and CDR2: DFQATT, SNEGSKA (reference sequence). CDR3 amino acids: CSARDGKRESNEQFF. CDR3 DNA sequence: TGCAGTGCTAGAGATGGAAAGAGGGAATCCAATGAGCAGTTCTTC.

The table lists this clonotype with many counts. V usage is TRBV5-5 and J usage is TRBJ2-2; 10 nucleotides match TRBD1. This CDR3 contains 18 residues. The germline gives CDR1 SGHKS, CDR2 YYEKEE (reference sequence). Trimming took 3 bases from V and 7 from J; bases not matched to a gene: 15. CDR3 sequence reads: CASSWSPGTGEMGGELFF. The CDR3 DNA follows: TGTGCCAGCAGCTGGAGCCCCGGGACAGGGGAAATGGGCGGGGAGCTGTTTTTT.

This clonotype is deemed medium-sized. This chain joins TRBV20-1 and TRBJ2-5; TRBD2 aligns across 7 bases. After removal of 5 bases from V and 5 bases from J, the junction contained 11 bases not matched to a gene. The V gene's germline CDR1 is DFQATT and CDR2 SNEGSKA (reference sequence). CDR3 length: 14 amino acids. The DNA for the CDR3 is TGCAGTGCTCCCCTACGGGCGGGAGTGGAGACCCAGTACTTC. This codes for CSAPLRAGVETQYF.

This clonotype occurred many times. The J gene is TRBJ2-7, the V gene TRBV11-2; 9 positions agree with TRBD1. J lost 7 bases, V lost 3 bases, and 13 bases had no gene match. This CDR3 is built from 16 residues. Germline V gene sequence: CDR1 SGHAT, CDR2 FQNNGV. As DNA, the CDR3 is TGTGCCAGCAGCTTCACAGGGGGCGAACCTCGTCGGGAGCAGTACTTC. This translates into CASSFTGGEPRREQYF.

In its sample, this clonotype was seen many times. In DNA form, the CDR3 reads TGTGCCAGCAGTGAAGCGCTTCAGGGCGGTCGGGGGACCCAGTACTTC. Its translation is CASSEALQGGRGTQYF. This chain connects TRBV6-1 to TRBJ2-5; D may correspond to TRBD1 or TRBD2 (5 bases each). This CDR3 has 16 residues. The V end lost 0 bases, the J end lost 7 bases, and 18 bases lay between the germline ends. Germline V gene lookup returns CDR1 MNHNS and CDR2 SASEGT.

This clonotype appeared a few times. The chain uses TRBV7-6 and TRBJ2-3, with TRBD2 matching over 13 bases. There are 17 residues in the CDR3. V shed 1 base, J shed 3 bases, and the junction held 4 bases outside the gene matches. Per germline, CDR1 SGHVS and CDR2 FNYEAQ. The CDR3 is CASSLGLAGGTTDTQYF. Written as DNA, the CDR3 is TGTGCCAGCAGCTTAGGACTAGCGGGGGGAACGACAGATACGCAGTATTTT. Using reference TRBV7-6 and TRBJ2-3 for the parts outside the CDR3, the full variable domain is GAGVSQSPRYKVTKRGQDVALRCDPISGHVSLYWYRQALGQGPEFLTYFNYEAQQDKSGLPNDRFSAERPEGSISTLTIQRTEQRDSAMYRCASSLGLAGGTTDTQYFGPGTRLTVL.

This clonotype has ten or more counts. The V call is TRBV27, the J call TRBJ2-7; 7 nucleotides agree with TRBD1. The junction had 7 bases not matched to a gene; V was cut back by 6 bases and J by 5 bases. The CDR3 totals 13 residues. Germline CDR1 MNHEY, CDR2 SMNVEV (reference sequence). The chain's CDR3 is CASRQNTGDEQYF. The CDR3 DNA is TGTGCCAGCAGACAAAATACAGGGGACGAGCAGTACTTC.